This record concerns one T cell receptor (beta chain) sequence. The data are from a study of immune evolution from preneoplasia to lung adenocarcinoma. Per the germline V gene, CDR1 is SEHNR and CDR2 is FQNEAQ (reference sequence). The CDR3 has 15 amino acids. Trimming cost V 6 bases and J 6 bases, with 17 bases left between them. Clones were sequenced by immunoSEQ multiplex PCR, and TCRdb holds only the in-frame ones, with some missing. The sample records 30,000 to 45,000 clones, about 74% being singletons. The source of this sequence is a person between 55 and 69 years old with lung adenocarcinoma. This chain connects TRBV7-9 to TRBJ1-4, with D maybe TRBD1 (5 bases). Sequencing used FFPE invasive lung adenocarcinoma tissue. This chain's CDR3 is CASSWTGGRHEKLFF. CDR3 sequence (DNA): TGTGCCAGCAGTTGGACGGGGGGACGACATGAAAAACTGTTTTTT.